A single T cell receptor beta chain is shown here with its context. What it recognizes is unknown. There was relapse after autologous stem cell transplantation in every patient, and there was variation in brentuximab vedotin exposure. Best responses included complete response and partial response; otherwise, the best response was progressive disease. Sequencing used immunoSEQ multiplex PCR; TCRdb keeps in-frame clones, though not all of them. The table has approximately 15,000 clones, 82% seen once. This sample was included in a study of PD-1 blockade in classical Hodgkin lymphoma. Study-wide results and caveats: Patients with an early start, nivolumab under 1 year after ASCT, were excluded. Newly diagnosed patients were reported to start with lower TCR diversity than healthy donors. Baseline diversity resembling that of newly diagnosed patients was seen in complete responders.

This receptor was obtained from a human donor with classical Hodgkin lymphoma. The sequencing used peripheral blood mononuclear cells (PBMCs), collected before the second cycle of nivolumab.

CDR3 amino acids: CASTGGPGNTIYF. CDR3 coding DNA: TGTGCCTCCACCGGAGGGCCGGGAAACACCATATATTTT. This rearrangement joins TRBV30 to TRBJ1-3; D is ambiguous. Germline V CDR1 and CDR2: GTSNPN, SVGIG (reference sequence). The CDR3 is made up of 13 amino acids. V was clipped by 7 bases and J by 4 bases, with 14 bases between them.